This T cell receptor (beta chain) comes out of a study of T-cell reconstitution after alpha-beta-depleted transplantation in children. This clonotype occurred a few times. The antigen remains undetermined. Preparation of the TCRbeta library was carried out with unique molecular identifiers. One entry per CDR3 protein, called by TCRdb with MiXCR from the PCR reads. The sample consists of approximately 270,000 distinct CDR3 sequences, about 24% of them appearing once. Study observations and caveats: Where alpha-beta T cells came from about two months after transplant was reportedly several hundred expanded graft clones.

Sequenced material: PBMCs, mostly from graft donor cells, taken 360 days after TCRalphabeta/CD19-depleted stem cell transplant. The sequence derives from a female patient under 10 years old who had a stem cell transplant for congenital amegakaryocytic thrombocytopenia, so the T cells may come from the graft donor.

CDR3 sequence reads: CASANAFNTGELFF. Written as DNA, the CDR3 is TGTGCCAGTGCAAATGCTTTTAACACCGGGGAGCTGTTTTTT. V and J are TRBV21-1 and TRBJ2-2. TRBV21-1 is classified as a pseudogene. The CDR3 has 14 residues.